Listed below are T cell receptor beta chains from one sample, sequenced in a study of CXCR3-negative and CXCR3-positive naive CD8 T cells. TCRdb re-called the 5' RACE reads; one entry per CDR3 protein, DNA not given. This listing includes 150,000 or so distinct CDR3 sequences. The sequenced sample consisted of naive CXCR3- CD8+ T cells from blood. The receptors were sampled from a human donor in good health. Some clones in this sample may be carry-over from other donors' samples. The CDR3 runs from the conserved cysteine through the conserved F or W.

CDR3aa	j_gene	len	v_gene
CASSFESAVYSVGVNEKFF	TRBJ2-1	19	TRBV5-1
CASSETSGGQETQYF	TRBJ2-5	15	TRBV6-1
CASSIGLAGSYNEQFF	TRBJ2-1	16	TRBV28
CAISDLGPTYEQYF	TRBJ2-7	14	TRBV10-3
CASSQGGWNSPLHF	TRBJ1-6	14	TRBV14
CASSPGYQETQYF	TRBJ2-5	13	TRBV27
CSVDRQDSGNTIYF	TRBJ1-3	14	TRBV29-1
CASSPRYSYNEHFF	TRBJ2-1	14	TRBV28
CAWNEPVSYEQYF	TRBJ2-7	13	TRBV30
CASSLGGRASEQYF	TRBJ2-7	14	TRBV6-5
CASSDVPNQPQHF	TRBJ1-5	13	TRBV30
CASSIPGLYNEQFF	TRBJ2-1	14	TRBV7-9
CASSSGQGELNTEAFF	TRBJ1-1	16	TRBV18
CASSPPLSGGPDTQYF	TRBJ2-3	16	TRBV18
CASSLAENTGELFF	TRBJ2-2	14	TRBV5-4
CATSRDLTTDTQYF	TRBJ2-3	14	TRBV15
CASSHGLSSYEQYF	TRBJ2-7	14	TRBV7-9
CATSRGLANTGELFF	TRBJ2-2	15	TRBV15
CASSSAGLSYEQYF	TRBJ2-7	14	TRBV28
CASSLISGSADTQYF	TRBJ2-3	15	TRBV4-1
CASSPGEGTEAFF	TRBJ1-1	13	TRBV5-1
CASSFQGATDTQYF	TRBJ2-3	14	TRBV5-1
CASSPAGGPWITDTQYF	TRBJ2-3	17	TRBV19
CSAPGGDDGYTF	TRBJ1-2	12	TRBV20-1
CASTLEYRHGELFF	TRBJ2-2	14	TRBV6-5